Below are 12 T cell receptor beta chains sequenced from a single sample in a study of T cell changes during pregnancy in multiple sclerosis. Sequenced by immunoSEQ multiplex PCR; TCRdb stores in-frame clones only, minus some. The table has 30,000 to 40,000 clones, roughly nine tenths seen once. The sequences come from CD4+ T cells from peripheral blood mononuclear cells, collected in the first trimester of pregnancy. The receptor set was obtained from a female donor in good health, enrolled as a control in a pregnancy study.

V usage is TRBV7-3 and J usage is TRBJ2-5; 8 positions match TRBD2. V lost 5 bases and J lost 3; bases outside the gene matches: 8. The germline gives CDR1 SGHTA, CDR2 FQGTGA. This CDR3 spans 15 amino acids. DNA for the CDR3: TGTGCCAGCAGCCGTGGGGGAGCGGGGGAAGAGACCCAGTACTTC. Amino acid sequence: CASSRGGAGEETQYF.

Note on this clone: The sample has other DNA sequences that encode this CDR3 too. The rearrangement uses TRBV5-1 and TRBJ1-2, with D tentatively TRBD1 (5 bases). Germline loops: CDR1 SGHRS, CDR2 YFSETQ. V lost 6 bases and J lost 2, with 14 bases in between. CDR3 length equals 14 residues. DNA for the CDR3: TGCGCCAGCACCGCCCGGGGGACCAACTATGGCTACACCTTC. As protein: CASTARGTNYGYTF.

The chain is built from TRBV27 and TRBJ1-5, with D unresolved. This CDR3 has 18 residues. Germline-derived CDR1 and CDR2 are MNHEY and SMNVEV (reference sequence). The V end lost 6 bases, the J end lost 0 bases, and 21 bases lay between the germline ends. The CDR3 is CASREGRGIGYSNQPQHF. CDR3 coding DNA: TGTGCCAGCAGGGAGGGCCGGGGTATAGGTTATAGCAATCAGCCCCAGCATTTT.

This clone has a handful of counts. V usage is TRBV14 and J usage is TRBJ1-1; D gene uncertain. This CDR3 spans 13 amino acids. Germline lookup yields CDR1 SGHDN and CDR2 FVKESK. Between the trimmed V and J ends, which lost 1 base and 5 bases, there was a span of 8 bases. CDR3: CASSQGVMTEAFF. In DNA, the CDR3 is TGTGCCAGCAGCCAAGGAGTAATGACTGAAGCTTTCTTT.

The chain couples TRBV2 to TRBJ1-2; 8 bases match TRBD1. The CDR3 loop spans 13 amino acids. Looked up from germline, CDR1 is SNHLY and CDR2 is FYNNEI. Unmatched junction bases numbered 4, after V lost 3 bases and J lost 7 bases. CDR3 sequence (DNA): TGTGCCAGCAGTGACCCGGGACAGGCTGGCTACACCTTC. Protein product: CASSDPGQAGYTF. Together with reference TRBV2 and TRBJ1-2, the CDR3 gives the full variable domain: EPEVTQTPSHQVTQMGQEVILRCVPISNHLYFYWYRQILGQKVEFLVSFYNNEISEKSEIFDDQFSVERPDGSNFTLKIRSTKLEDSAMYFCASSDPGQAGYTFGSGTRLTVV.

This chain joins TRBV9 and TRBJ1-2; D is uncertain. Between the trimmed V and J ends, which lost 0 bases and 7 bases, there was a span of 16 bases. The CDR3 contains 15 residues. Germline V gene sequence: CDR1 SGDLS, CDR2 YYNGEE. DNA of the CDR3: TGTGCCAGCAGCGTAGGTGCCGGTACCACGGTTGGCTACACCTTC. Translating gives CASSVGAGTTVGYTF.

The rearrangement uses TRBV7-2 and TRBJ2-5; a weak D match, TRBD2 (6 bases). CDR1 is SGHTA, CDR2 FQGNSA, per germline. The CDR3 covers 15 residues. V was trimmed by 5 bases and J by 4 bases, leaving 17 bases between them. CDR3 loop: CASSPPNRGGETQYF. For the CDR3, the DNA is TGTGCCAGCAGCCCCCCGAATCGGGGAGGAGAGACCCAGTACTTC.

The gene calls are TRBV4-1 and TRBJ1-1; 7 bases align to TRBD1. Germline lookup yields CDR1 MGHRA and CDR2 YSYEKL. Trimming removed 4 bases from V and 0 bases from J; junction bases left unmatched: 14. This CDR3 spans 18 amino acids. This chain's CDR3 is CASSLSTGARGLNTEAFF. CDR3 DNA sequence: TGCGCCAGCAGCCTTTCCACAGGGGCTAGGGGGCTGAACACTGAAGCTTTCTTT.

The chain uses TRBV19 and TRBJ1-6, with 7 bases matching TRBD1. V shed 7 bases and J 10 bases; nucleotides not matched to a gene: 13. Germline lookup yields CDR1 LNHDA and CDR2 SQIVND (reference sequence). The CDR3 sequence is 15 residues long. The DNA of the CDR3 is TGTGCCAGTACTATGACAGGGCCTCGCCCATCACCCCTCCACTTT. Translating gives CASTMTGPRPSPLHF. Complete variable domain (other parts from reference TRBV19 and TRBJ1-6): DGGITQSPKYLFRKEGQNVTLSCEQNLNHDAMYWYRQDPGQGLRLIYYSQIVNDFQKGDIAEGYSVSREKKESFPLTVTSAQKNPTAFYLCASTMTGPRPSPLHFGNGTRLTVT.

The gene calls are TRBV19 and TRBJ1-2, with 7 positions matching TRBD1. Germline values: CDR1 LNHDA, CDR2 SQIVND (reference sequence). This CDR3 is 14 amino acids long. V shed 7 bases and J 4 bases; nucleotides not matched to a gene: 9. CDR3 bases: TGTGCCAGTACTCGCGGACAGGCCCGCTATGGCTACACCTTC. It encodes CASTRGQARYGYTF. The full variable domain, its missing parts supplied by reference TRBV19 and TRBJ1-2, is DGGITQSPKYLFRKEGQNVTLSCEQNLNHDAMYWYRQDPGQGLRLIYYSQIVNDFQKGDIAEGYSVSREKKESFPLTVTSAQKNPTAFYLCASTRGQARYGYTFGSGTRLTVV.

The chain couples TRBV2 to TRBJ2-7, with a tentative D call TRBD2 (6 bases). The CDR3 is made up of 14 amino acids. CDR1 is SNHLY, CDR2 FYNNEI, per germline. Trimming shortened V by 7 bases and J by 0 bases, and 13 bases separated the two germline ends. The CDR3 DNA is TGTGCCAGCACTTTTGCCGGGAGCTCCTACGAGCAGTACTTC. As protein: CASTFAGSSYEQYF.

The chain has TRBV30 and TRBJ1-5; possibly TRBD1 for D (6 bases). CDR1 is GTSNPN, CDR2 SVGIG, per germline (reference sequence). V dropped 7 bases and J dropped 7 bases, with 20 bases sitting between them. This CDR3 region has 14 residues. The CDR3 protein is CAFSIPGAQQPQHF. In nucleotides, the CDR3 is TGTGCCTTCTCGATACCAGGGGCTCAGCAGCCCCAGCATTTT.